The next 24 T cell receptor beta chains were all read from a single sample in a study of radiotherapy plus CTLA-4 blockade in lung cancer. Assay used: immunoSEQ multiplex PCR; TCRdb lists only in-frame clones, some missing. The sample lists nearly 15,000 clones, approximately 72% occurring once. The material was peripheral blood, obtained from a patient treated with radiotherapy plus ipilimumab. These receptors were taken from a human donor with non-small cell lung cancer whose response to radiotherapy plus ipilimumab could not be evaluated.

The V call is TRBV7-2, the J call TRBJ2-6; the D gene is possibly TRBD2 (5 bases). Between the trimmed V and J ends, which lost 2 bases and 2 bases, there was a span of 7 bases. The germline V gene encodes CDR1 SGHTA and CDR2 FQGNSA. The CDR3 spans 15 residues. The DNA of the CDR3 is TGTGCCAGCAGCTTATCGGGAACTGGGGCCAACGTCCTGACTTTC. It translates to CASSLSGTGANVLTF.

The J gene is TRBJ1-2, the V gene TRBV5-1, with 8 bases lining up with TRBD1. The CDR3 has 15 amino acids. V lost 7 bases to trimming and J lost 1 base; unmatched junction nucleotides: 9. Germline V gives CDR1 SGHRS, CDR2 YFSETQ. DNA for the CDR3: TGCGCCAGCGGCGGGACAGGACGACTTAACTATGGCTACACCTTC. It specifies CASGGTGRLNYGYTF.

J is TRBJ1-2 and V is TRBV30, with 7 bases fitting TRBD1. V shed 4 bases and J 1 base; nucleotides not matched to a gene: 12. The CDR3 runs 16 residues. The V gene's germline CDR1 is GTSNPN and CDR2 SVGIG (reference sequence). In nucleotides, the CDR3 is TGTGCCTGGACCCCCGGAGGGGGCGCGTATAACTATGGCTACACCTTC. Its protein product is CAWTPGGGAYNYGYTF.

The chain combines TRBV18 with TRBJ2-2, with D perhaps TRBD2 (6 bases). Germline V CDR1 and CDR2: KGHSH, LQKENI. The V end lost 2 bases, the J end lost 6 bases, and 10 bases lay between the germline ends. The CDR3 is 14 residues long. The CDR3 region has the DNA TGTGCCAGCTCACCAACCGGAGGGTCCGGGGAGCTGTTTTTT. This encodes CASSPTGGSGELFF.

The chain has TRBV6-1 and TRBJ1-5; a weak D match, TRBD1 (5 bases). CDR1 and CDR2 from the germline V gene are MNHNS and SASEGT. CDR3 length: 15 amino acids. V was pared by 5 bases and J by 1 base, with 12 bases between. CDR3 sequence: CASSIQGFSNQPQHF. In DNA form, the CDR3 reads TGTGCCAGCAGTATCCAGGGATTCAGCAATCAGCCCCAGCATTTT.

V is TRBV5-6 and J is TRBJ2-5; possible D gene TRBD2, 8 bases. The CDR3 has 16 amino acids. V was clipped by 4 bases and J by 5 bases, with 21 bases between them. Germline V lookup: CDR1 SGHDT, CDR2 YYEEEE. CDR3 DNA sequence: TGTGCCAGCAGCCGGACAGGAGCGGGGGCGAGGGAGACCCAGTACTTC. Translation: CASSRTGAGARETQYF.

J is TRBJ1-1 and V is TRBV18; 11 bases fit TRBD1. Germline V gene lookup returns CDR1 KGHSH and CDR2 LQKENI. Germline trimming cut 5 bases from V and 4 bases from J; bases unmatched to any gene: 6. The CDR3 runs to 15 residues. Here the CDR3 reads CASSSDRGRLTEAFF. CDR3 DNA sequence: TGTGCCAGCTCATCGGACAGGGGGCGTCTCACTGAAGCTTTCTTT.

The genes are TRBV19 and TRBJ2-7; 10 bases align to TRBD1. Germline CDR1 is LNHDA and CDR2 is SQIVND (reference sequence). This CDR3 spans 14 amino acids. The junction had 6 bases not matched to a gene; V was cut back by 5 bases and J by 5 bases. CDR3 amino acids: CASSVTGGTDEQYF. The CDR3, as DNA: TGTGCCAGTAGTGTGACAGGGGGCACGGACGAGCAGTACTTC.

The chain employs TRBV12-5 and TRBJ2-5; no definite D call. CDR3 length equals 13 residues. CDR1 and CDR2 from the germline V gene are LGHNT and FRNRAP. The V gene lost 1 base and the J gene lost 3 bases, with 6 bases spanning the gap. The CDR3 spells CASGLGLEETQYF. The CDR3 DNA reads as TGTGCTAGTGGTTTGGGGCTGGAAGAGACCCAGTACTTC. Filled out from reference TRBV12-5 and TRBJ2-5, the complete variable domain reads DARVTQTPRHKVTEMGQEVTMRCQPILGHNTVFWYRQTMMQGLELLAYFRNRAPLDDSGMPKDRFSAEMPDATLATLKIQPSEPRDSAVYFCASGLGLEETQYFGPGTRLLVL.

The rearrangement uses TRBV19 and TRBJ1-5; D is ambiguous. CDR3 length equals 13 residues. The V end lost 0 bases, the J end lost 7 bases, and 7 bases lay between the germline ends. Germline V gene sequence: CDR1 LNHDA, CDR2 SQIVND (reference sequence). The CDR3 loop reads CASSIDNRQPQHF. The CDR3 nucleotides are TGTGCCAGTAGTATAGATAATCGGCAGCCCCAGCATTTT.

This clone was seen a few times. Written as DNA, the CDR3 is TGTGCCAGCAGCTTAGGGGATCCCGGAGCCCCCAATTCACCCCTCCACTTT. Translating gives CASSLGDPGAPNSPLHF. The V and J genes are TRBV13 and TRBJ1-6; unclear D gene. The V gene's germline CDR1 is PRHDT and CDR2 FYEKMQ (reference sequence). With 0 bases removed from V and 7 bases from J, the gap between germline ends came to 16 bases. The CDR3 contains 17 residues.

The V call is TRBV30, the J call TRBJ2-7, with 11 bases lining up with TRBD1. This CDR3 contains 12 residues. V lost 4 bases, J lost 6 bases, and 2 bases stayed unmatched. Germline lookup yields CDR1 GTSNPN and CDR2 SVGIG (reference sequence). As DNA, the CDR3 is TGTGCCTGGACCGGGACAGGGGGCGAGCAGTACTTC. Translated: CAWTGTGGEQYF.

CDR3 in DNA: TGTGCCAGTAGTGCCCAGCGGGGGGACAATGAGCAGTTCTTC. Translated: CASSAQRGDNEQFF. The chain carries TRBV19 and TRBJ2-1, with TRBD2 identical over 9 bases. Unmatched junction bases numbered 4, after V lost 5 bases and J lost 5 bases. Germline V gene sequence: CDR1 LNHDA, CDR2 SQIVND (reference sequence). This CDR3 is built from 14 residues.

The V and J genes are TRBV6-6 and TRBJ1-3, with 7 nucleotides matching TRBD1. The J segment lost 4 bases and the V segment lost 7 bases, leaving 4 bases of the junction unmatched. The CDR3 totals 13 residues. Germline V gene data show CDR1 as MNHNY and CDR2 as SVGAGI (reference sequence). The CDR3 DNA reads TGTGCCAGCATCGCGGGACAGGGAAACACCATATATTTT. Encoded protein: CASIAGQGNTIYF.

The chain combines TRBV5-1 with TRBJ2-1; the match to TRBD1 covers 8 bases. Germline V gene lookup returns CDR1 SGHRS and CDR2 YFSETQ. With 0 bases clipped from V and 4 bases from J, the junction kept 6 bases outside the gene matches. This CDR3 has 16 amino acids. CDR3 amino acids: CASSLGGTGPYNEQFF. CDR3 DNA: TGCGCCAGCAGCTTGGGAGGGACAGGACCATACAATGAGCAGTTCTTC.

The V call is TRBV27, the J call TRBJ1-6, with D possibly being TRBD1 (5 bases). V was trimmed by 6 bases and J by 6 bases, leaving 15 bases between them. Germline CDR1 MNHEY, CDR2 SMNVEV (reference sequence). The CDR3 sequence is 15 residues long. This CDR3 reads CASRGPRGSNSPLHF. The CDR3 DNA reads as TGTGCCAGCAGGGGACCTCGGGGGTCTAATTCACCCCTCCACTTT.

The chain is built from TRBV4-3 and TRBJ2-5; TRBD1 matches at 7 bases. Germline values: CDR1 LGHNA, CDR2 YSLEER. V trimming: 2 bases; J trimming: 5 bases; junction bases outside the gene matches: 8. The CDR3 contains 15 residues. Here the CDR3 DNA reads TGCGCCAGCAGCCAACCTGGGACAGTTGAGGAGACCCAGTACTTC. Encoded protein: CASSQPGTVEETQYF.

The genes are TRBV18 and TRBJ1-5, with TRBD1 matching over 7 bases. Germline values: CDR1 KGHSH, CDR2 LQKENI. The CDR3 runs 16 residues. V lost 3 bases, J lost 0 bases, and 5 bases stayed unmatched. The CDR3 DNA reads TGTGCCAGCTCACCGGGACAGCTTTATAGCAATCAGCCCCAGCATTTT. It yields the protein CASSPGQLYSNQPQHF.

The chain uses TRBV7-2 and TRBJ1-2; 10 bases are shared with TRBD1. J gave up 3 bases and V 1 base, and 5 bases lay outside the gene matches. CDR1 is SGHTA, CDR2 FQGNSA, per germline. The CDR3 runs 16 residues. The CDR3 DNA reads as TGTGCCAGCAGCTTAGGGGGCGGACAGGGGGACTATGGCTACACCTTC. It is translated as CASSLGGGQGDYGYTF.

This rearrangement joins TRBV7-3 to TRBJ1-1, with D perhaps TRBD1 (6 bases). V lost 5 bases and J 4 bases, leaving 11 bases between the germline ends. Germline lookup yields CDR1 SGHTA and CDR2 FQGTGA. The CDR3 spans 13 residues. In DNA, the CDR3 is TGTGCCAGCAGCCAGGGGTTCGGCACTGAAGCTTTCTTT. Amino acids: CASSQGFGTEAFF.

A few counts support this clone. Germline and junction disagree at one end, which may indicate a read error. V is TRBV7-7 and J is TRBJ1-4; perhaps TRBD1 as D (5 bases). This CDR3 spans 14 amino acids. CDR1 SSHAT and CDR2 FNYEAQ come from the germline V gene (reference sequence). The CDR3 bases are TGTGCTAGCAGCCGCGACGGGGGTAATGAAAAACTGTTTTTT. This translates into CASSRDGGNEKLFF.

This chain uses TRBV5-1 with TRBJ1-1; D call uncertain. The CDR3 totals 15 residues. V shed 0 bases and J shed 0 bases, with 9 bases lying between them. Germline CDR1 and CDR2: SGHRS and YFSETQ. The CDR3 coding sequence is TGCGCCAGCAGCTTGGACGTCAGGATGAACACTGAAGCTTTCTTT. This translates into CASSLDVRMNTEAFF.

V usage is TRBV5-5 and J usage is TRBJ1-1, with D possibly being TRBD1 (6 bases). From germline, CDR1 is SGHKS and CDR2 YYEKEE (reference sequence). Trimming left V 4 bases short and J 4 bases short, with 17 bases between. The CDR3 extends over 15 amino acids. The CDR3 protein is CASSKAGASVTEAFF. The CDR3 DNA is TGTGCCAGCAGCAAAGCGGGGGCTTCGGTCACTGAAGCTTTCTTT.

This chain connects TRBV5-4 to TRBJ1-2, with a weak D call TRBD1 (5 bases). Germline-derived CDR1 and CDR2 are SGHNT and YYREEE (reference sequence). The CDR3 is made up of 13 amino acids. With 6 bases removed from V and 3 bases from J, the gap between germline ends came to 12 bases. CDR3 residues: CASTETGDYGYTF. CDR3 coding DNA: TGTGCCAGCACCGAAACGGGGGACTATGGCTACACCTTC. Variable domain in full (rest from reference TRBV5-4 and TRBJ1-2): ETGVTQSPTHLIKTRGQQVTLRCSSQSGHNTVSWYQQALGQGPQFIFQYYREEENGRGNFPPRFSGLQFPNYSSELNVNALELDDSALYLCASTETGDYGYTFGSGTRLTVV.